These 28 T cell receptor beta chains share one sample of origin, sequenced in a study of blood T cell repertoires in COVID-19. Measured with immunoSEQ multiplex PCR; TCRdb has only the in-frame clones, and not every one. The repertoire consists of under 150,000 clones, with roughly 88% occurring once and the leading ten covering 28%. Source material: peripheral blood. The receptors come from a human donor in a cohort sampled during active COVID-19.

The V and J genes are TRBV13 and TRBJ1-2, with TRBD1 matching over 8 bases. This CDR3 has 16 amino acids. Germline V gene lookup returns CDR1 PRHDT and CDR2 FYEKMQ (reference sequence). V lost 4 bases and J lost 1; bases outside the gene matches: 8. The CDR3 reads CASSSGTGPFNYGYTF. CDR3 in DNA: TGTGCCAGCAGCTCCGGGACAGGACCATTTAACTATGGCTACACCTTC.

The chain joins TRBV6-5 to TRBJ2-3; the match to TRBD2 covers 7 bases. This CDR3 has 15 residues. CDR1 is MNHEY and CDR2 is SVGAGI in the germline V gene. V dropped 3 bases and J dropped 2; count of bases not matched to a gene: 5. The CDR3 bases are TGTGCCAGCAGTTATGCGGGACTAATCACAGATACGCAGTATTTT. It encodes CASSYAGLITDTQYF.

J is TRBJ2-2 and V is TRBV5-1; 16 bases fit TRBD2. Germline assignment: CDR1 SGHRS and CDR2 YFSETQ. Germline trimming cut 4 bases from V and 3 bases from J; bases unmatched to any gene: 6. The CDR3 totals 18 residues. The CDR3 loop reads CASSPGLAGGTYTGELFF. The CDR3 bases are TGCGCCAGCAGCCCGGGACTAGCGGGGGGGACTTACACCGGGGAGCTGTTTTTT.

This chain joins TRBV2 and TRBJ1-1, with D maybe TRBD1 (5 bases). Deletions cut 3 bases from V and 4 bases from J, with 12 bases between. The V gene's germline CDR1 is SNHLY and CDR2 FYNNEI. CDR3 length equals 14 residues. Here the CDR3 reads CASSEAGIITEAFF. The CDR3 region has the DNA TGTGCCAGCAGTGAGGCAGGGATTATCACTGAAGCTTTCTTT.

The rearrangement uses TRBV5-4 and TRBJ1-2; D ambiguous. Germline V gene lookup returns CDR1 SGHNT and CDR2 YYREEE (reference sequence). This CDR3 is built from 14 residues. Trimming removed 0 bases from V and 7 bases from J, with 13 bases in between. As DNA, the CDR3 is TGTGCCAGCAGCTTGGAAGGTGGGCAGAGTGGCTACACCTTC. Protein sequence: CASSLEGGQSGYTF.

V is TRBV7-2 and J is TRBJ2-7, with TRBD1 matching over 7 bases. With V trimmed by 6 bases and J by 6 bases, 8 bases remained unmatched. This CDR3 comprises 13 residues. The germline V gene has CDR1 SGHTA and CDR2 FQGNSA. The CDR3 here is CASSKLQGSEQYF. For the CDR3, the DNA is TGTGCCAGCAGTAAGCTACAGGGGTCCGAGCAGTACTTC.

In the case of this clone: In the same sample, other DNA sequences code for this CDR3. The DNA for the CDR3 is TGTGCCAGCAGCTTAGCCTCGGGGGGTGGAGAGACCCAGTACTTC. Residues: CASSLASGGGETQYF. This sequence joins TRBV11-1 and TRBJ2-5; 7 bases match TRBD2. The V and J ends lost 0 bases and 4 bases, in that order; junction bases with no gene match: 5. From germline, CDR1 is SGHAT and CDR2 FQDESV (reference sequence). CDR3 length: 15 amino acids.

This chain links TRBV5-4 with TRBJ1-4; possible D gene TRBD1, 6 bases. Germline CDR1 is SGHNT and CDR2 is YYREEE (reference sequence). The CDR3 runs to 13 residues. V was shortened by 3 bases and J by 5 bases, with 8 bases between the two germline ends. CDR3 nucleotide sequence: TGTGCCAGCAGCTGGGACATCAATGAAAAACTGTTTTTT. Translated, it gives CASSWDINEKLFF.

This chain connects TRBV2 to TRBJ1-3, with a possible D match to TRBD1 (5 bases). Germline CDR1 reads SNHLY; CDR2 reads FYNNEI. The CDR3 extends over 16 amino acids. V was shortened by 6 bases and J by 0 bases, with 15 bases between the two germline ends. CDR3 protein: CASSQGPPISGNTIYF. DNA for the CDR3: TGTGCCAGCAGCCAGGGTCCACCAATCTCTGGAAACACCATATATTTT.

The CDR3 DNA sequence: TGCAGTGCTAGTCAGGGCGGTAGGCCGAACACTGAAGCTTTCTTT. Protein product: CSASQGGRPNTEAFF. This chain links TRBV20-1 with TRBJ1-1, with a tentative D call TRBD1 (5 bases). The V gene's germline CDR1 is DFQATT and CDR2 SNEGSKA (reference sequence). The V end lost 3 bases, the J end lost 1 base, and 15 bases lay between the germline ends. The CDR3 totals 15 residues.

The genes are TRBV7-2 and TRBJ2-4; perhaps TRBD1 as D (6 bases). Looked up from germline, CDR1 is SGHTA and CDR2 is FQGNSA. This CDR3 spans 15 amino acids. V was clipped by 2 bases and J by 6 bases, with 14 bases between them. This chain's CDR3 is CASSLKMKGGNIQYF. CDR3 in DNA: TGTGCCAGCAGCTTAAAAATGAAAGGGGGAAACATTCAGTACTTC. Full variable domain (remainder filled in from reference TRBV7-2 and TRBJ2-4): GAGVSQSPSNKVTEKGKDVELRCDPISGHTALYWYRQSLGQGLEFLIYFQGNSAPDKSGLPSDRFSAERTGGSVSTLTIQRTQQEDSAVYLCASSLKMKGGNIQYFGAGTRLSVL.

The chain recombines TRBV6-5 with TRBJ2-4; possibly TRBD2 for D (6 bases). Germline-derived CDR1 and CDR2 are MNHEY and SVGAGI. Trimming pared 8 bases from V and 2 bases from J, leaving 13 bases between. The CDR3 runs to 14 residues. DNA of the CDR3: TGTGCCAGCGGGGTCCGGGAGACCAAAAACATTCAGTACTTC. Protein sequence: CASGVRETKNIQYF.

The chain carries TRBV19 and TRBJ2-1, with 9 bases fitting TRBD2. Unmatched junction bases numbered 5, after V lost 2 bases and J lost 3 bases. Per the germline V gene, CDR1 is LNHDA and CDR2 is SQIVND (reference sequence). The CDR3 runs to 16 residues. For the CDR3, the DNA is TGTGCCAGTAGTATATCGGGGACTAGCCACTACAATGAGCAGTTCTTC. Encoded protein: CASSISGTSHYNEQFF.

The genes are TRBV5-1 and TRBJ1-4; 9 nucleotides line up with TRBD1. This CDR3 has 14 residues. Germline-derived CDR1 and CDR2 are SGHRS and YFSETQ. V lost 5 bases, J lost 3 bases, and 2 bases stayed unmatched. The CDR3 loop is CASSWTGANEKLFF. The CDR3 DNA follows: TGCGCCAGCAGTTGGACAGGGGCTAATGAAAAACTGTTTTTT. The full variable domain, in which reference TRBV5-1 and TRBJ1-4 provide the parts outside the CDR3, is KAGVTQTPRYLIKTRGQQVTLSCSPISGHRSVSWYQQTPGQGLQFLFEYFSETQRNKGNFPGRFSGRQFSNSRSEMNVSTLELGDSALYLCASSWTGANEKLFFGSGTQLSVL.

The chain has TRBV4-1 and TRBJ1-5, with a tentative D call TRBD1 (5 bases). Per the germline V gene, CDR1 is MGHRA and CDR2 is YSYEKL. The CDR3 totals 15 residues. V lost 1 base and J lost 6, with 13 bases in between. The CDR3 protein is CASSQVGGTGQPQHF. The CDR3, as DNA: TGCGCCAGCAGCCAAGTTGGGGGGACTGGTCAGCCCCAGCATTTT.

This clone appeared a single time. The rearrangement joins TRBV6-2 or TRBV6-3 to TRBJ1-1, with TRBD1 as a possible D gene (6 bases). Germline V gene data show CDR1 as MNHEY and CDR2 as SVGEGT. Trimming took 0 bases from V and 7 from J, leaving 15 bases between them. This CDR3 region has 15 residues. The CDR3 sequence is CASSYSAGAKLEAFF. Written as DNA, the CDR3 is TGTGCCAGCAGTTACTCGGCAGGGGCCAAACTTGAAGCTTTCTTT.

This sequence joins TRBV5-1 and TRBJ2-7; possibly TRBD1 for D (6 bases). The CDR3 is made up of 15 amino acids. V was shortened by 7 bases and J by 0 bases, with 17 bases between the two germline ends. Germline V gene sequence: CDR1 SGHRS, CDR2 YFSETQ. For the CDR3, the DNA is TGCGCCAGCTCCCCCGGGACAAGGAGCTCCTACGAGCAGTACTTC. As protein: CASSPGTRSSYEQYF.

The count of this clone is one. This rearrangement joins TRBV5-6 to TRBJ2-7; 13 nucleotides align to TRBD2. The V and J ends lost 4 bases and 8 bases, in that order; junction bases with no gene match: 3. This CDR3 has 13 residues. Germline assignment: CDR1 SGHDT and CDR2 YYEEEE. CDR3: CASSRLAGGQQYF. CDR3 DNA sequence: TGTGCCAGCAGCCGACTAGCGGGGGGCCAGCAGTACTTC.

The chain carries TRBV19 and TRBJ2-7; 9 positions agree with TRBD1. V trimming: 1 base; J trimming: 4 bases; junction bases outside the gene matches: 2. CDR1 is LNHDA, CDR2 SQIVND, per germline (reference sequence). The CDR3 sequence is 14 residues long. CDR3 DNA sequence: TGTGCCAGTAGTATAGGGACAGGGGATTACGAGCAGTACTTC. Protein sequence: CASSIGTGDYEQYF.

This clone was recorded once. This chain uses TRBV30 with TRBJ1-2; 7 bases match TRBD1. In germline, CDR1 is GTSNPN, CDR2 SVGIG (reference sequence). Trimming removed 4 bases from V and 5 bases from J; junction bases left unmatched: 4. This CDR3 region has 12 residues. The CDR3 loop reads CAWMTGLYGYTF. In DNA form, the CDR3 reads TGTGCCTGGATGACAGGGCTGTATGGCTACACCTTC.

The genes are TRBV10-3 and TRBJ1-2; D not certain. The V end was cut by 0 bases, the J end by 3 bases, with 11 bases between. This CDR3 is built from 15 residues. Germline CDR1 reads ENHRY; CDR2 reads SYGVKD. CDR3 residues: CAISESGAGYYGYTF. In nucleotides, the CDR3 is TGTGCCATCAGTGAGTCGGGAGCGGGGTACTATGGCTACACCTTC.

This clone was counted once. The chain has TRBV10-2 and TRBJ2-3; D might be TRBD2 (6 bases). V was pared by 0 bases and J by 3 bases, with 7 bases between. Germline CDR1 WSHSY, CDR2 SAAADI. The CDR3 has 14 residues. The CDR3 nucleotides read TGCGCCAGCAGTGAGTCGGGGAGGACAGATACGCAGTATTTT. Translating it yields CASSESGRTDTQYF.

This clone came up once. CDR3 protein: CASSPGAGLREKLFF. The CDR3 DNA is TGCGCCAGCAGCCCAGGGGCAGGGTTACGGGAAAAACTGTTTTTT. The V call is TRBV5-1, the J call TRBJ1-4, with D possibly TRBD1 on 6 matching bases. Germline assignment: CDR1 SGHRS and CDR2 YFSETQ. V was clipped by 4 bases and J by 8 bases, with 18 bases between them. The CDR3 consists of 15 residues.

Concerning this clone: The sample has other DNA sequences that encode this CDR3 too. J is TRBJ2-7 and V is TRBV18; maybe TRBD2 (6 bases). V shed 5 bases and J shed 0 bases, with 11 bases lying between them. The germline gives CDR1 KGHSH, CDR2 LQKENI. The CDR3 contains 14 residues. CDR3 loop: CASSYASDSYEQYF. The CDR3 coding sequence is TGTGCCAGCTCATACGCTAGCGACTCCTACGAGCAGTACTTC.

V usage is TRBV7-9 and J usage is TRBJ1-3; D not resolved. The V and J ends lost 7 bases and 0 bases respectively, with 10 bases between them. CDR1 SEHNR and CDR2 FQNEAQ come from the germline V gene (reference sequence). The CDR3 sequence is 14 residues long. This chain's CDR3 is CASIPGSSGNTIYF. As DNA, the CDR3 is TGTGCCAGCATCCCGGGGAGCTCTGGAAACACCATATATTTT.

The chain is built from TRBV6-2 or TRBV6-3 and TRBJ2-7; D possibly corresponds to TRBD2 (7 bases). Germline V lookup: CDR1 MNHEY, CDR2 SVGEGT. The CDR3 runs to 15 residues. V lost 1 base to trimming and J lost 2 bases, with 12 bases between them. In DNA, the CDR3 is TGTGCCAGCAGTTACTTACACGGGGGGCCCTACGAGCAGTACTTC. This encodes CASSYLHGGPYEQYF.

This sequence joins TRBV2 and TRBJ1-4, with TRBD1 matching 7 bases. This CDR3 region has 14 residues. Germline V lookup: CDR1 SNHLY, CDR2 FYNNEI. With V trimmed by 5 bases and J by 3 bases, 3 bases remained unmatched. The CDR3 sequence: CASSPTGPNEKLFF. For the CDR3, the DNA is TGTGCCAGCAGTCCGACAGGGCCTAATGAAAAACTGTTTTTT.

The chain joins TRBV19 to TRBJ1-6, with 9 bases matching TRBD1. CDR1 is LNHDA and CDR2 is SQIVND in the germline V gene (reference sequence). Unmatched junction bases numbered 12, after V lost 5 bases and J lost 7 bases. The CDR3 is 17 residues long. CDR3: CASSSIQGAIYNSPLHF. CDR3 nucleotides: TGTGCCAGTAGTTCCATACAGGGGGCGATTTACAATTCACCCCTCCACTTT. The full variable domain, completed using reference TRBV19 and TRBJ1-6, is DGGITQSPKYLFRKEGQNVTLSCEQNLNHDAMYWYRQDPGQGLRLIYYSQIVNDFQKGDIAEGYSVSREKKESFPLTVTSAQKNPTAFYLCASSSIQGAIYNSPLHFGNGTRLTVT.